This TCR beta chain is drawn from a study of OX40 agonist ivuxolimab in advanced cancers. Generated by immunoSEQ multiplex PCR, the TCRdb table keeps only in-frame clones and is missing some. This table holds around 33,000 clones, 75% to 90% found once. Germline V gene sequence: CDR1 SEHNR, CDR2 FQNEAQ (reference sequence). The CDR3 is 15 amino acids. V lost 5 bases, J lost 3 bases, and 17 bases lay in between. This clonotype was obtained from an adult with an advanced solid tumor such as melanoma, head and neck, liver or kidney cancer. The chain is built from TRBV7-9 and TRBJ2-7; D not resolved. This sample comprised CD4+ or CD8+ T cells sorted from blood, obtained in a trial of the OX40 agonist ivuxolimab. This chain's CDR3 is CASSAPASNHYEQYF. The CDR3 DNA reads as TGTGCCAGCAGCGCGCCCGCCTCGAACCACTACGAGCAGTACTTC.